The rows below give T cell receptor beta chains drawn from one sample of a study of blood T cell repertoires in COVID-19. Method: immunoSEQ multiplex PCR; TCRdb's copy keeps in-frame clones and lacks some. The data contain 150,000 to 200,000 clones, roughly 93% of them singletons. Sequenced: peripheral blood. The receptor source for this set is a woman aged 55-69 years with COVID-19, enrolled during active disease. Each CDR3 is given with its conserved first and last residue. The order of the fields is J gene, D gene, clone size, V gene, CDR3 DNA, CDR3 protein. A D gene is named only where the DNA matches it firmly. Some rows mark clone size as missing; the rest say once, few, many or name a class of expanded clone.

TRBJ1-2	-	-	TRBV15	TGTGCCACCAGCAGCCCCCGGCAGGCCCAGCACTATGGCTACACCTTC	CATSSPRQAQHYGYTF
TRBJ1-1	-	-	TRBV5-1	TGCGCCAGCAGCTTGGCGTTGAACACTGAAGCTTTCTTT	CASSLALNTEAFF
TRBJ1-2	-	-	TRBV10-3	TGTGCCATCGGGGCCAGGGAAAGTCATCATGGCTACACCTTC	CAIGARESHHGYTF
TRBJ1-4	TRBD1	-	TRBV19	TGTGCCAGTAGTGAGGCAGGGGGTAATGAAAAACTGTTTTTT	CASSEAGGNEKLFF
TRBJ1-6	-	-	TRBV2	TGTGCCAGCAGTGATGGCATTGGTGGTTCACCCCTCCACTTT	CASSDGIGGSPLHF
TRBJ1-2	-	-	TRBV7-2	TGTGCCAGCAGCTCCCCGACAGTATACGGCTACACCTTC	CASSSPTVYGYTF
TRBJ2-7	-	-	TRBV27	TGTGCCAGCAGTTTCCGGGTTTCACTCTACGAGCAGTACTTC	CASSFRVSLYEQYF
TRBJ1-1	-	-	TRBV5-5	TGTGCCAGCAGCAAGATACAGGGTGAAGCTTTCTTT	CASSKIQGEAFF
TRBJ1-2	TRBD1	-	TRBV7-9	TGTGCCAGCAGCCGACAGGGGGCTGATGGCTACACCTTC	CASSRQGADGYTF
TRBJ2-5	-	-	TRBV7-9	TGTGCCAGCAGGTACGGGGGTCAAGAGACCCAGTACTTC	CASRYGGQETQYF
TRBJ1-2	-	-	TRBV6-5	TGTGCCAGCAGCCGGACTGAGAACTATGGCTACACCTTC	CASSRTENYGYTF
TRBJ1-6	TRBD1	-	TRBV5-1	TGCGCCAGCGGGCCGACAGGGGGTTCACCCCTCCACTTT	CASGPTGGSPLHF
TRBJ1-4	TRBD1	-	TRBV18	TGTGCCAGCTCTCAGGACAGGGGCGGTGAAAAACTGTTTTTT	CASSQDRGGEKLFF
TRBJ1-2	-	once	TRBV18	TGTGCCAGCTCACCACCGGTCGGCGGGAGCGGCTACACCTTC	CASSPPVGGSGYTF
TRBJ2-7	-	-	TRBV11-2	TGTGCCAGCAGCCCCAGTAGGGGCTACGAGCAGTACTTC	CASSPSRGYEQYF
TRBJ2-7	-	-	TRBV7-2	TGTGCCAGCAGCTCTTCCCTCGGGTTTTCCTACGAGCAGTACTTC	CASSSSLGFSYEQYF
TRBJ1-2	-	-	TRBV4-2	TGTGCCAGCAGCCAAGGAGGCCCGGGAGACTATGGCTACACCTTC	CASSQGGPGDYGYTF
TRBJ1-6	-	-	TRBV9	TGTGCCAGCAGCCCACTGACAGACCATAATTCACCCCTCCACTTT	CASSPLTDHNSPLHF
TRBJ1-1	TRBD1	-	TRBV6-5	TGTGCCACCCAGACAGGGTTGAACACTGAAGCTTTCTTT	CATQTGLNTEAFF
TRBJ2-2	-	-	TRBV5-4	TGTGCCAGCAGCCCCTCCAGGGCAAACACCGGGGAGCTGTTTTTT	CASSPSRANTGELFF
TRBJ1-3	-	-	TRBV7-9	TGTGCCAGCAGCTTAGGGGCCTCTGGAAACACCATATATTTT	CASSLGASGNTIYF
TRBJ2-5	-	-	TRBV6-5	TGTGCCAGCAGTTACTCCTGGGACAAAGAGACCCAGTACTTC	CASSYSWDKETQYF
TRBJ2-1	-	-	TRBV7-9	TGTGCCAGCAGCTTAGTTGCACCGCACGGTGAGCAGTTCTTC	CASSLVAPHGEQFF
TRBJ2-7	-	-	TRBV5-1	TGCGCCAGCAGCCTTACCGTTCAGGGTATCTACGAGCAGTACTTC	CASSLTVQGIYEQYF
TRBJ2-3	-	-	TRBV19	TGTGCCAGTAGTAGGAGCGGGTCACAATTCGGTACGCAGTATTTT	CASSRSGSQFGTQYF
TRBJ1-1	-	-	TRBV6-1	TGTGCCAGCAGTGAGTCGGACAGCTGGATCACTGAAGCTTTCTTT	CASSESDSWITEAFF
TRBJ1-3	-	once	TRBV19	TGTGCCAGTACTTCTGGACAGTCCTCTGGAAACACCATATATTTT	CASTSGQSSGNTIYF
TRBJ1-1	-	-	TRBV7-3	TGTGCCAGCAGGTTCGGGGTGAACACTGAAGCTTTCTTT	CASRFGVNTEAFF
TRBJ1-2	TRBD1	-	TRBV19	TGTGCCAGTAGTAACAGGGGGCTTGGCTATGGCTACACCTTC	CASSNRGLGYGYTF
TRBJ1-6	-	-	TRBV2	TGTGCCAGCACAGGCGTATCACCCCTCCACTTT	CASTGVSPLHF
TRBJ2-1	TRBD2	-	TRBV2	TGTGCCAGCAGCCTAGCGGGGACCTTAAATGAGCAGTTCTTC	CASSLAGTLNEQFF
TRBJ2-5	-	-	TRBV21-1	TGTGCCAGCCGGGGGGCATGTGAGACCCAGTACTTC	CASRGACETQYF
TRBJ1-5	TRBD1	-	TRBV29-1	TGCAGCGTTTCCAGGGGGGTCAATCAGCCCCAGCATTTT	CSVSRGVNQPQHF
TRBJ2-2	-	-	TRBV6-5	TGTGCCAGCAGCGTGTCGGGAGCGAACACCGGGGAGCTGTTTTTT	CASSVSGANTGELFF
TRBJ2-2	TRBD1	-	TRBV24-1	TGTGCCACCATTCTCCGGGACAGGGGGACGAACACCGGGGAGCTGTTTTTT	CATILRDRGTNTGELFF
TRBJ2-7	-	once	TRBV5-1	TGCGCCAGCAGCTCCTTCAATACAGGGAAGAGCTCCTACGAGCAGTACTTC	CASSSFNTGKSSYEQYF
TRBJ1-5	-	once	TRBV12-5	TGTGCTAGTGGTTTGGGCCGGGTTGCGACAGACCAGCCCCAGCATTTT	CASGLGRVATDQPQHF
TRBJ2-7	TRBD1	-	TRBV28	TGTGCCAGCAGTTCCAGGACCGGGACAGGAGCCTACGAGCAGTACTTC	CASSSRTGTGAYEQYF
TRBJ2-1	TRBD1	-	TRBV2	TGTGCCAGCTCTTCCCAGGGGGCGACTGAGCAGTTCTTC	CASSSQGATEQFF
TRBJ2-7	TRBD1	once	TRBV6-4	TGTGCCAGCAGTGATTACGGGACAGCACTAATTTCCTACGAGCAGTACTTC	CASSDYGTALISYEQYF
TRBJ2-5	TRBD1	once	TRBV6-6	TGTGCCAGCAGTGCCGGGACAGGGTCTGTGGAGACCCAGTACTTC	CASSAGTGSVETQYF
TRBJ2-2	TRBD1	-	TRBV9	TGTGCCAGCAGCATACAACAGGGGACCGGGGAGCTGTTTTTT	CASSIQQGTGELFF
TRBJ1-5	TRBD1	-	TRBV29-1	TGCAGCGTGGGTGACAGGGGAGGACAGCCCCAGCATTTT	CSVGDRGGQPQHF
TRBJ1-1	-	-	TRBV5-8	TGTGCCAGCAGCTTGGGGCCGTTACAATGGGAAGCTTTCTTT	CASSLGPLQWEAFF
TRBJ1-5	TRBD1	-	TRBV9	TGTGCCAGCAGCGGGACAGGGGCGCAGCCCCAGCATTTT	CASSGTGAQPQHF